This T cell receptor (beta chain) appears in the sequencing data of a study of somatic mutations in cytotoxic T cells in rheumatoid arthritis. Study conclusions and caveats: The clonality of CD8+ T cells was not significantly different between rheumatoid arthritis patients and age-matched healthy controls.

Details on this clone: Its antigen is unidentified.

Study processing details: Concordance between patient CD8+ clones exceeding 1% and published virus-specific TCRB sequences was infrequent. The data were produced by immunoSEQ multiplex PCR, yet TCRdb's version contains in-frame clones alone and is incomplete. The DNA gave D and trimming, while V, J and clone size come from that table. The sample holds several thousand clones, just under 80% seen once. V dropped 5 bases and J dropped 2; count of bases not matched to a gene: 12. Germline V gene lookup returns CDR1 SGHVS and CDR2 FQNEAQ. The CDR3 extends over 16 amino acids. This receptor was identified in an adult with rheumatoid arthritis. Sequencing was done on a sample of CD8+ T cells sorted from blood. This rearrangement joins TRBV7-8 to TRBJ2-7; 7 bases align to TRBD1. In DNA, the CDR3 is TGTGCCAGCAGCCCCTTACAGGGGACGCTACCCTACGAGCAGTACGTC. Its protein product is CASSPLQGTLPYEQYV.